These 8 T cell receptor beta chains came from one sample sequenced in a study of blood T cell repertoires in COVID-19. TCRdb's copy holds only in-frame clones and misses some; the assay was immunoSEQ multiplex PCR. The sample includes about 210,000 clones, roughly 87% of them seen just once. The material sequenced was PBMCs or T cells enriched from blood (not recorded which). The receptor set was obtained from a man younger than 45 in a cohort exposed to, infected with or recovered from COVID-19 (not recorded which).

This clone was counted only a few times. The rearrangement uses TRBV7-2 and TRBJ1-3; 9 positions agree with TRBD1. V was pared by 5 bases and J by 9 bases, with 8 bases of the junction left unmatched. There are 14 residues in the CDR3. Germline V gene lookup returns CDR1 SGHTA and CDR2 FQGNSA. CDR3 amino acids: CASSRGDRAGTIYF. CDR3 sequence (DNA): TGTGCCAGCAGCCGGGGGGACAGGGCAGGCACCATATATTTT.

The chain couples TRBV13 to TRBJ2-7; 11 bases are a match to TRBD2. Germline trimming cut 5 bases from V and 3 bases from J; bases unmatched to any gene: 6. The CDR3 extends over 15 amino acids. From germline, CDR1 is PRHDT and CDR2 FYEKMQ (reference sequence). CDR3 DNA: TGTGCCAGCAGCGATACCGGGACTAGCGGCTACGAGCAGTACTTC. Translated: CASSDTGTSGYEQYF.

The CDR3, as DNA: TGTGCCAGCAGCCCCCGACTAGCGGGCTCCTCTGAGCAGTTCTTC. Translating gives CASSPRLAGSSEQFF. The rearrangement uses TRBV7-9 and TRBJ2-1, with 10 bases lining up with TRBD2. CDR1 SEHNR and CDR2 FQNEAQ come from the germline V gene (reference sequence). V was clipped by 5 bases and J by 9 bases; unmatched bases: 10. CDR3 size: 15 residues.

The V call is TRBV28, the J call TRBJ1-2, with 9 nucleotides matching TRBD1. V trimming: 2 bases; J trimming: 5 bases; junction bases outside the gene matches: 9. The germline gives CDR1 MDHEN, CDR2 SYDVKM. This CDR3 comprises 16 residues. The CDR3, as DNA: TGTGCCAGCAGTTTAAACCAGGGACAGGGTGGATATGGCTACACCTTC. This translates into CASSLNQGQGGYGYTF.

The gene calls are TRBV7-9 and TRBJ1-1, with 9 bases that match TRBD1. The CDR3 runs 16 residues. V lost 3 bases to trimming and J lost 1 base; unmatched junction nucleotides: 6. Germline V gene lookup returns CDR1 SEHNR and CDR2 FQNEAQ (reference sequence). The CDR3 DNA is TGTGCCAGCAGCTTGGGGGGACAGGGAACGAACACTGAAGCTTTCTTT. Translated: CASSLGGQGTNTEAFF. Together with reference TRBV7-9 and TRBJ1-1, the CDR3 gives the full variable domain: DTGVSQNPRHKITKRGQNVTFRCDPISEHNRLYWYRQTLGQGPEFLTYFQNEAQLEKSRLLSDRFSAERPKGSFSTLEIQRTEQGDSAMYLCASSLGGQGTNTEAFFGQGTRLTVV.

The J gene is TRBJ2-7, the V gene TRBV3-1 (or the pseudogene TRBV3-2); D uncertain. V was pared by 1 base and J by 3 bases, with 4 bases between. The CDR3 consists of 12 residues. Germline V gives CDR1 LGHDT, CDR2 YNNKEL (reference sequence). Here the CDR3 reads CASSQVGYEQYF. For the CDR3, the DNA is TGTGCCAGCAGCCAAGTCGGCTACGAGCAGTACTTC.

The V call is TRBV7-9, the J call TRBJ2-7; D is possibly TRBD1 (6 bases). This CDR3 spans 14 amino acids. The V end lost 5 bases, the J end lost 6 bases, and 17 bases lay between the germline ends. Germline CDR1 is SEHNR and CDR2 is FQNEAQ (reference sequence). The chain's CDR3 is CASSHSLTGTEQYF. The CDR3 nucleotides read TGTGCCAGCAGCCATTCCCTCACAGGGACCGAGCAGTACTTC. Combining the CDR3 with reference TRBV7-9 and TRBJ2-7 gives the whole variable domain DTGVSQNPRHKITKRGQNVTFRCDPISEHNRLYWYRQTLGQGPEFLTYFQNEAQLEKSRLLSDRFSAERPKGSFSTLEIQRTEQGDSAMYLCASSHSLTGTEQYFGPGTRLTVT.

This chain joins TRBV4-3 and TRBJ1-1, with 8 bases identical to TRBD1. The CDR3 has 15 amino acids. The V gene end was trimmed by 0 bases and the J gene end by 10 bases; junction bases not matched to a gene: 10. Germline assignment: CDR1 LGHNA and CDR2 YSLEER. This chain's CDR3 is CASSQDEIRGRRAFF. CDR3 sequence (DNA): TGCGCCAGCAGCCAAGATGAGATCAGGGGGCGCCGAGCTTTCTTT.